This T cell receptor beta chain was observed in a study of blood T cell repertoires in COVID-19. Original processing notes: Estimates of nucleated cell counts were drawn from the amplification of reference gene primers. Profiling relied on immunoSEQ multiplex PCR, and the TCRdb table lists in-frame clones only, not all of them. That table furnishes V, J and clone size, whereas the DNA furnished D and trimming. The profile shows 150,000 or so clones, about 89% of them singletons. This CDR3 region has 13 residues. The germline V gene encodes CDR1 MNHEY and CDR2 SVGAGI. Trimming shortened V by 2 bases and J by 2 bases, and 3 bases separated the two germline ends.

The source of this sequence is a man aged 55 to 70 with COVID-19, enrolled during active disease. Sequencing input: peripheral blood. This chain joins TRBV6-5 and TRBJ2-2; no firm D call. As DNA, the CDR3 is TGTGCCAGCAGTTACCAAAACACCGGGGAGCTGTTTTTT. This sequence encodes CASSYQNTGELFF.